The rows below give T cell receptor beta chains drawn from one sample of a study of blood T cell repertoires in COVID-19. Sequencing used immunoSEQ multiplex PCR; TCRdb keeps in-frame clones, though not all of them. In the table there are roughly 200,000 clones, about 85% of which are singletons. Source material: peripheral blood. The receptors were sampled from a woman older than 75 with acute or convalescent COVID-19. Both conserved end residues are part of each CDR3. The order of the fields is V gene, D gene, clone size, J gene, CDR3 DNA, CDR3 protein. The D gene is left open where the match is weak. Clone size, where shown, is once, few, many, or a class for clones that have expanded.

V gene: TRBV28
D gene: .
clone size: .
J gene: TRBJ1-3
CDR3 DNA: TGTGCCAGCAGGTCTCCCGGGATAGGGTCTGGAAACACCATATATTTT
CDR3 protein: CASRSPGIGSGNTIYF

V gene: TRBV18
D gene: TRBD2
clone size: once
J gene: TRBJ2-3
CDR3 DNA: TGTGCCAGCTCACCTAGCGGGGGGCGCACAGATACGCAGTATTTT
CDR3 protein: CASSPSGGRTDTQYF

V gene: TRBV19
D gene: TRBD1
clone size: .
J gene: TRBJ1-2
CDR3 DNA: TGTGCCAGTAGTATAGTCCGGGGACAGGACTATGGCTACACCTTC
CDR3 protein: CASSIVRGQDYGYTF

V gene: TRBV6-5
D gene: .
clone size: .
J gene: TRBJ2-7
CDR3 DNA: TGTGCCAGCAGTTTGAGGGGGAGCATCTACGAGCAGTACTTC
CDR3 protein: CASSLRGSIYEQYF

V gene: TRBV19
D gene: .
clone size: .
J gene: TRBJ2-3
CDR3 DNA: TGTGCCAGTTATAAGCGTTCAGGGGGCACAGATACGCAGTATTTT
CDR3 protein: CASYKRSGGTDTQYF

V gene: TRBV21-1
D gene: .
clone size: .
J gene: TRBJ2-4
CDR3 DNA: TGTGCCAGCAGCAAAGTCATACGATCGGGGAAAAACATTCAGTACTTC
CDR3 protein: CASSKVIRSGKNIQYF

V gene: TRBV19
D gene: TRBD1
clone size: .
J gene: TRBJ2-7
CDR3 DNA: TGTGCCAGTAGTGACGGACAGGGGGGACTCTACGAGCAGTACTTC
CDR3 protein: CASSDGQGGLYEQYF

V gene: TRBV27
D gene: TRBD2
clone size: .
J gene: TRBJ2-3
CDR3 DNA: TGTGCCAGCAGTTCGGGGCTAGCGGGAATTAGCACAGATACGCAGTATTTT
CDR3 protein: CASSSGLAGISTDTQYF

V gene: TRBV5-6
D gene: .
clone size: few
J gene: TRBJ1-2
CDR3 DNA: TGTGCCAGCAGCTTTACGCGGGGGAGCCGACTTGGCTACACCTTC
CDR3 protein: CASSFTRGSRLGYTF

V gene: TRBV9
D gene: .
clone size: .
J gene: TRBJ2-5
CDR3 DNA: TGTGCCAGCAGCGACCCAAGCGTTCAAGAGACCCAGTACTTC
CDR3 protein: CASSDPSVQETQYF

V gene: TRBV2
D gene: .
clone size: .
J gene: TRBJ1-6
CDR3 DNA: TGTGCCAGCAGTAGAGGGTTGGGTTCACCCCTCCACTTT
CDR3 protein: CASSRGLGSPLHF

V gene: TRBV18
D gene: .
clone size: .
J gene: TRBJ1-5
CDR3 DNA: TGTGCCAGCTCACCTCAGGACAATAGCAATCAGCCCCAGCATTTT
CDR3 protein: CASSPQDNSNQPQHF

V gene: TRBV2
D gene: .
clone size: .
J gene: TRBJ1-6
CDR3 DNA: TGTGCCAGCAGGACTTATTCACCCCTCCACTTT
CDR3 protein: CASRTYSPLHF

V gene: TRBV5-5
D gene: TRBD1
clone size: .
J gene: TRBJ1-1
CDR3 DNA: TGTGCCAGCAGCTTGAGGCCTCTCAGGGGGGCGAACTTGAACACTGAAGCTTTCTTT
CDR3 protein: CASSLRPLRGANLNTEAFF

V gene: TRBV5-4
D gene: .
clone size: .
J gene: TRBJ1-2
CDR3 DNA: TGTGCCAGCAGCTTGGACCCGGGACAACCTGAGGGCTACACCTTC
CDR3 protein: CASSLDPGQPEGYTF

V gene: TRBV7-2
D gene: .
clone size: few
J gene: TRBJ2-3
CDR3 DNA: TGTGCCAGCAGCTTAGGACTACCCCCGGATACGCAGTATTTT
CDR3 protein: CASSLGLPPDTQYF

V gene: TRBV28
D gene: .
clone size: .
J gene: TRBJ2-2
CDR3 DNA: TGTGCCAGCAGTTCCCGGTCGATCAACACCGGGGAGCTGTTTTTT
CDR3 protein: CASSSRSINTGELFF

V gene: TRBV27
D gene: TRBD2
clone size: .
J gene: TRBJ2-2
CDR3 DNA: TGTGCCAGCAGTTTATTGGGGGGAGGGCCAGTCGGGGAGCTGTTTTTT
CDR3 protein: CASSLLGGGPVGELFF

V gene: TRBV2
D gene: TRBD1
clone size: .
J gene: TRBJ1-1
CDR3 DNA: TGTGCCAGCCGAAGGACAGGAGTTGGGAACACTGAAGCTTTCTTT
CDR3 protein: CASRRTGVGNTEAFF

V gene: TRBV4-3
D gene: TRBD2
clone size: .
J gene: TRBJ2-2
CDR3 DNA: TGCGCCAGCAGCCAAATAGCGGGAGCGGGCGGGGAGCTGTTTTTT
CDR3 protein: CASSQIAGAGGELFF

V gene: TRBV5-1
D gene: .
clone size: .
J gene: TRBJ1-1
CDR3 DNA: TGCGCCAGCAGCTTGGGCCGGGCAGGGGAAGCTTTCTTT
CDR3 protein: CASSLGRAGEAFF

V gene: TRBV6-1
D gene: .
clone size: .
J gene: TRBJ1-1
CDR3 DNA: TGTGCCAGCAGTGAATACAGCACTGAAGCTTTCTTT
CDR3 protein: CASSEYSTEAFF

V gene: TRBV28
D gene: .
clone size: .
J gene: TRBJ2-4
CDR3 DNA: TGTGCCAGCAGTCCCCCCGAAGGCAGGGAAAACATTCAGTACTTC
CDR3 protein: CASSPPEGRENIQYF

V gene: TRBV29-1
D gene: .
clone size: .
J gene: TRBJ2-7
CDR3 DNA: TGCAGTGCTGCGGTAGCGGCGCCCTACGAGCAGTACTTC
CDR3 protein: CSAAVAAPYEQYF

V gene: TRBV10-1
D gene: TRBD2
clone size: .
J gene: TRBJ2-5
CDR3 DNA: TGCGCCAGCAGTGACCCCGGGAGGGGCCAAGAGACCCAGTACTTC
CDR3 protein: CASSDPGRGQETQYF

V gene: TRBV2
D gene: TRBD1
clone size: .
J gene: TRBJ1-1
CDR3 DNA: TGTGCCAGCAAGGTAGACGGGACAGGGTTTGAAGCTTTCTTT
CDR3 protein: CASKVDGTGFEAFF

V gene: TRBV2
D gene: .
clone size: .
J gene: TRBJ2-2
CDR3 DNA: TGTGCCAGCAGTCCGGTCGGCGGGGAGCTGTTTTTT
CDR3 protein: CASSPVGGELFF

V gene: TRBV19
D gene: .
clone size: .
J gene: TRBJ1-1
CDR3 DNA: TGTGCCAGTAGGCTCGACAGGAACACTGAAGCTTTCTTT
CDR3 protein: CASRLDRNTEAFF

V gene: TRBV5-1
D gene: .
clone size: .
J gene: TRBJ1-2
CDR3 DNA: TGCGCCAGCACCGGTCAGGGATATGGCTACACCTTC
CDR3 protein: CASTGQGYGYTF

V gene: TRBV7-2
D gene: TRBD1
clone size: .
J gene: TRBJ2-1
CDR3 DNA: TGTGCCAGCAGCTTACTCGGGACAGGGGTGGTTCGGCAGTTCTTC
CDR3 protein: CASSLLGTGVVRQFF

V gene: TRBV29-1
D gene: .
clone size: .
J gene: TRBJ2-3
CDR3 DNA: TGCAGCGTTGAAGGGCCGTACTACGCCGACACAGATACGCAGTATTTT
CDR3 protein: CSVEGPYYADTDTQYF

V gene: TRBV6-5
D gene: .
clone size: .
J gene: TRBJ1-4
CDR3 DNA: TGTGCCAGCAGCTTGGGGGGGGATCATACTGAAAAACTGTTTTTT
CDR3 protein: CASSLGGDHTEKLFF

V gene: TRBV6-2/TRBV6-3
D gene: TRBD1
clone size: .
J gene: TRBJ2-7
CDR3 DNA: TGTGCCAGCAGTCGGACAGGGAGCTACGAGCAGTACTTC
CDR3 protein: CASSRTGSYEQYF

V gene: TRBV7-2
D gene: .
clone size: .
J gene: TRBJ1-2
CDR3 DNA: TGTGCCAGCAGCTTATACCAGGGGAGCCATGGCTACACCTTC
CDR3 protein: CASSLYQGSHGYTF

V gene: TRBV28
D gene: TRBD1
clone size: .
J gene: TRBJ1-5
CDR3 DNA: TGTGCCAGCAGCTCACAACAGGGGGGAGCGTCCCAGCATTTT
CDR3 protein: CASSSQQGGASQHF

V gene: TRBV10-3
D gene: TRBD1
clone size: .
J gene: TRBJ2-3
CDR3 DNA: TGTGCCATCAGTGAAGGACAGGGCCGAATGTATACGCAGTATTTT
CDR3 protein: CAISEGQGRMYTQYF

V gene: TRBV12-3/TRBV12-4
D gene: TRBD1
clone size: .
J gene: TRBJ2-7
CDR3 DNA: TGTGCCAGCAGTTTAGGAACAGGGGACGAGCAGTACTTC
CDR3 protein: CASSLGTGDEQYF

V gene: TRBV2
D gene: TRBD1
clone size: .
J gene: TRBJ1-2
CDR3 DNA: TGTGCCAGTGAAAGGGACAGGGGGCGTTATGGCTACACCTTC
CDR3 protein: CASERDRGRYGYTF

V gene: TRBV19
D gene: TRBD1
clone size: .
J gene: TRBJ1-1
CDR3 DNA: TGTGCCAGTAACCCAAGGGGGGCAGGGGGAAGGAACACTGAAGCTTTCTTT
CDR3 protein: CASNPRGAGGRNTEAFF

V gene: TRBV9
D gene: TRBD2
clone size: .
J gene: TRBJ2-1
CDR3 DNA: TGTGCCAGCAGCGTAGTGTCGGGAGGTCTCTACAATGAGCAGTTCTTC
CDR3 protein: CASSVVSGGLYNEQFF

V gene: TRBV19
D gene: .
clone size: .
J gene: TRBJ2-1
CDR3 DNA: TGTGCCAGTAGTATAGCAGTGCTCAATGAGCAGTTCTTC
CDR3 protein: CASSIAVLNEQFF

V gene: TRBV29-1
D gene: .
clone size: .
J gene: TRBJ1-3
CDR3 DNA: TGCAGCGCCCTTTTCCGCTCTGGAAACACCATATATTTT
CDR3 protein: CSALFRSGNTIYF

V gene: TRBV10-3
D gene: TRBD2
clone size: .
J gene: TRBJ2-7
CDR3 DNA: TGTGCCATCAGTGTAACTAGCGGGAAGTACGAGCAGTACTTC
CDR3 protein: CAISVTSGKYEQYF

V gene: TRBV6-4
D gene: TRBD2
clone size: .
J gene: TRBJ2-1
CDR3 DNA: TGTGCCAGCAGAAGGACTAGCGGGAGCCACAATGAGCAGTTCTTC
CDR3 protein: CASRRTSGSHNEQFF

V gene: TRBV6-2/TRBV6-3
D gene: TRBD2
clone size: .
J gene: TRBJ2-1
CDR3 DNA: TGTGCCAGCAGTTACTCGGCGGGAGCTATGGTTGGGCAGTTCTTC
CDR3 protein: CASSYSAGAMVGQFF

V gene: TRBV7-8
D gene: .
clone size: many
J gene: TRBJ2-7
CDR3 DNA: TGTGCCAGCAGCCCCGCCTACGAGCAGTACTTC
CDR3 protein: CASSPAYEQYF

V gene: TRBV18
D gene: .
clone size: .
J gene: TRBJ1-1
CDR3 DNA: TGTGCCAGCTCACCTTTAACTCCAGGGGCGGGCACTGAAGCTTTCTTT
CDR3 protein: CASSPLTPGAGTEAFF

V gene: TRBV27
D gene: .
clone size: .
J gene: TRBJ1-4
CDR3 DNA: TGTGCCAGCAGTCTCCTCGGGGAGGTACCAAGTGAAAAACTGTTTTTT
CDR3 protein: CASSLLGEVPSEKLFF

V gene: TRBV28
D gene: .
clone size: .
J gene: TRBJ1-1
CDR3 DNA: TGTGCCAGCAGGCGGGGAGAGGGTGAAGCTTTCTTT
CDR3 protein: CASRRGEGEAFF

V gene: TRBV7-8
D gene: .
clone size: .
J gene: TRBJ2-3
CDR3 DNA: TGTGCCAGCAGCTTACGGGCTAGCCTTATCACAGATACGCAGTATTTT
CDR3 protein: CASSLRASLITDTQYF